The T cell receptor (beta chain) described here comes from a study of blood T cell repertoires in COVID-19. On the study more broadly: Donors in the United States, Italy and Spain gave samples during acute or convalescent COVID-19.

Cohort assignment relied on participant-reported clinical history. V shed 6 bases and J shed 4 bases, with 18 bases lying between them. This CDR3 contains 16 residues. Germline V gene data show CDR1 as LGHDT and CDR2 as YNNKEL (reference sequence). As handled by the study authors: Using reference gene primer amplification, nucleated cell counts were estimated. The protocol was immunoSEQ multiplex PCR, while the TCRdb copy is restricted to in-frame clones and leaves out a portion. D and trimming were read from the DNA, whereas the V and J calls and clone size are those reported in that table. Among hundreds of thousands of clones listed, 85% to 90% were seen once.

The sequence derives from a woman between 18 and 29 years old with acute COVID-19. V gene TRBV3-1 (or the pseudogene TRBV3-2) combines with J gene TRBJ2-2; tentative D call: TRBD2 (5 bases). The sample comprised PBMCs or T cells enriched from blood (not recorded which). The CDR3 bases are TGTGCCAGCAGATCGGGAAGCTGGGCCGGCACCGGGGAGCTGTTTTTT. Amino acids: CASRSGSWAGTGELFF.